The 22 T cell receptor beta chains given below trace back to one sample, sequenced in a study of PD-1 blockade in classical Hodgkin lymphoma. Assay used: immunoSEQ multiplex PCR; TCRdb lists only in-frame clones, some missing. The data contain about 93,000 clones, around 80% of them seen just once; the ten biggest clones take up 8% to 9.5%. Specified time point: cycle 4 day 1 (C4D1), after six to seven weeks of nivolumab. Relapse was seen in all patients after autologous stem cell transplantation, and brentuximab vedotin exposure was variable. The sample consisted of peripheral blood mononuclear cells (PBMCs), taken before the fourth cycle of nivolumab. Every receptor here comes from a human donor with classical Hodgkin lymphoma.

V gene TRBV10-3 combines with J gene TRBJ1-2; TRBD1 agrees at 8 bases. Trimming cost V 7 bases and J 8 bases; bases outside gene matches: 9. The CDR3 runs 13 residues. Germline CDR1 ENHRY, CDR2 SYGVKD. The CDR3 DNA reads TGTGCCATCACTCCACACTCAGGGGGCGGCTACACCTTC. This translates into CAITPHSGGGYTF.

This clone showed up just once. J is TRBJ2-1 and V is TRBV27; 12 positions agree with TRBD2. The trim removed 5 bases at V and 8 bases at J, leaving 10 bases unmatched. Germline values: CDR1 MNHEY, CDR2 SMNVEV (reference sequence). The CDR3 spans 16 residues. This CDR3 is CASSAPSGRAGDEQFF. The DNA of the CDR3 is TGTGCCAGCAGTGCACCTAGCGGGAGGGCCGGAGATGAGCAGTTCTTC.

About this clone: The same CDR3 is also encoded by other DNA sequences in this sample. The rearrangement joins TRBV5-1 to TRBJ1-5, with D perhaps matching TRBD1 (5 bases). With 1 base removed from V and 1 base from J, the gap between germline ends came to 9 bases. CDR1 SGHRS and CDR2 YFSETQ come from the germline V gene. The CDR3 is 15 amino acids. The CDR3 loop is CASSLTGASNQPQHF. CDR3 in DNA: TGCGCCAGCAGCTTGACCGGGGCGAGCAATCAGCCCCAGCATTTT.

V usage is TRBV6-6 and J usage is TRBJ2-5, with D possibly matching TRBD1 (5 bases). CDR1 and CDR2 (germline): MNHNY, SVGAGI (reference sequence). V was cut by 8 bases and J by 1 base, with 11 bases left in between. CDR3 length: 13 amino acids. This CDR3 reads CASLPGLQETQYF. CDR3 nucleotides: TGTGCCAGCCTACCAGGGCTCCAAGAGACCCAGTACTTC.

The chain has TRBV19 and TRBJ1-2; a possible D gene is TRBD1 (5 bases). V shed 5 bases and J shed 4 bases, with 14 bases lying between them. This CDR3 comprises 14 residues. Per the germline V gene, CDR1 is LNHDA and CDR2 is SQIVND (reference sequence). CDR3 residues: CASSLGGAGYGYTF. CDR3 nucleotide sequence: TGTGCCAGTAGTCTGGGGGGAGCCGGCTATGGCTACACCTTC.

The chain employs TRBV2 and TRBJ2-1, with 9 bases aligning to TRBD2. V was pared by 7 bases and J by 7 bases, with 11 bases of the junction left unmatched. Looked up from germline, CDR1 is SNHLY and CDR2 is FYNNEI. The CDR3 extends over 15 amino acids. CDR3 DNA: TGTGCCAGCACCGACCGGCTAGCGGGGTTGAATGAGCAGTTCTTC. Protein: CASTDRLAGLNEQFF.

The chain joins TRBV27 to TRBJ1-1; D is possibly TRBD1 (5 bases). The CDR3 covers 17 residues. Germline CDR1 is MNHEY and CDR2 is SMNVEV (reference sequence). The V end lost 7 bases, the J end lost 3 bases, and 24 bases lay between the germline ends. The CDR3: CASKPLPGESRDTEAFF. CDR3 DNA sequence: TGTGCCAGCAAACCTCTCCCGGGGGAGAGTCGGGACACTGAAGCTTTCTTT.

The rearrangement uses TRBV2 and TRBJ2-5; D unresolved. The V gene's germline CDR1 is SNHLY and CDR2 FYNNEI. V shed 3 bases and J shed 5 bases, with 10 bases lying between them. The CDR3 contains 13 residues. The CDR3 is CASSEGFGETQYF. CDR3 nucleotides: TGTGCCAGCAGTGAGGGGTTTGGGGAGACCCAGTACTTC. The full variable domain, its missing parts supplied by reference TRBV2 and TRBJ2-5, is EPEVTQTPSHQVTQMGQEVILRCVPISNHLYFYWYRQILGQKVEFLVSFYNNEISEKSEIFDDQFSVERPDGSNFTLKIRSTKLEDSAMYFCASSEGFGETQYFGPGTRLLVL.

The rearrangement links TRBV4-2 to TRBJ2-7; the match to TRBD2 covers 9 bases. The germline V gene has CDR1 LGHNA and CDR2 YNFKEQ. J was trimmed by 4 bases and V by 1 base; bases with no gene match: 5. There are 15 residues in the CDR3. The CDR3 DNA follows: TGTGCCAGCAGCCAAGCATGGACTAGCGAATACGAGCAGTACTTC. Translation: CASSQAWTSEYEQYF.

The V and J genes are TRBV19 and TRBJ1-5; 9 positions agree with TRBD1. The V segment lost 4 bases and the J segment 5 bases; nucleotides outside the gene matches: 9. Germline assignment: CDR1 LNHDA and CDR2 SQIVND (reference sequence). This CDR3 has 16 amino acids. Written as DNA, the CDR3 is TGTGCCAGTAGTAGAGAGGGACAGGGTGGTGATCAGCCCCAGCATTTT. Its translation: CASSREGQGGDQPQHF.

The V call is TRBV4-2, the J call TRBJ1-5; 9 bases are a match to TRBD1. The CDR3 totals 16 residues. The germline V gene has CDR1 LGHNA and CDR2 YNFKEQ. Losses at the gene ends were 5 bases for V and 1 base for J; bases not matched to a gene: 6. The CDR3 loop reads CASSSGQGSSNQPQHF. DNA for the CDR3: TGTGCCAGCAGCTCGGGACAGGGATCCAGCAATCAGCCCCAGCATTTT.

This chain links TRBV5-6 with TRBJ1-2; D perhaps matches TRBD1 (5 bases). Between the trimmed V and J ends, which lost 4 bases and 5 bases, there was a span of 9 bases. This CDR3 comprises 12 residues. The germline V gene encodes CDR1 SGHDT and CDR2 YYEEEE. The CDR3 DNA is TGTGCCAGCAGCCTGACAGAGTATGGCTACACCTTC. Protein sequence: CASSLTEYGYTF.

This clone was found once. The chain uses TRBV9 and TRBJ2-2; 8 nucleotides line up with TRBD1. The CDR3 contains 16 residues. With 1 base clipped from V and 5 bases from J, the junction kept 7 bases outside the gene matches. Germline loops: CDR1 SGDLS, CDR2 YYNGEE. This CDR3 is CASSVSAGTGTGELFF. The CDR3, as DNA: TGTGCCAGCAGCGTATCAGCCGGGACAGGAACCGGGGAGCTGTTTTTT.

The chain couples TRBV19 to TRBJ1-1; D ambiguous. Germline V lookup: CDR1 LNHDA, CDR2 SQIVND (reference sequence). This CDR3 region has 14 residues. Trimming left V 3 bases short and J 4 bases short, with 12 bases between. DNA of the CDR3: TGTGCCAGTAGTATGGTGTGGCAATCCACTGAAGCTTTCTTT. It specifies CASSMVWQSTEAFF.

The chain links TRBV4-1 to TRBJ2-2, with TRBD1 matching over 7 bases. Germline lookup yields CDR1 MGHRA and CDR2 YSYEKL. The CDR3 is made up of 15 amino acids. Trimming at V came to 0 bases and at J to 4 bases, leaving 2 bases not matched to a gene. Here the CDR3 reads CASSQEDRPTGELFF. The DNA for the CDR3 is TGCGCCAGCAGCCAAGAGGACAGGCCCACCGGGGAGCTGTTTTTT.

The chain has TRBV9 and TRBJ1-1, with D possibly being TRBD1 (6 bases). CDR3 length: 14 residues. CDR1 SGDLS and CDR2 YYNGEE come from the germline V gene. Trimming pared 0 bases from V and 1 base from J, leaving 7 bases between. The CDR3 here is CASSVAGANTEAFF. The CDR3 DNA reads TGTGCCAGCAGCGTAGCAGGGGCGAACACTGAAGCTTTCTTT.

The chain recombines TRBV7-3 with TRBJ2-3, with D possibly being TRBD2 (6 bases). The CDR3 sequence is 14 residues long. V lost 3 bases and J 1 base, leaving 8 bases between the germline ends. CDR1 SGHTA and CDR2 FQGTGA come from the germline V gene. CDR3 protein: CASSFGGGTDTQYF. The CDR3 nucleotides read TGTGCCAGCAGCTTCGGCGGGGGCACAGATACGCAGTATTTT.

This chain uses TRBV13 with TRBJ2-1; 14 bases agree with TRBD2. The CDR3 spans 16 residues. Per the germline V gene, CDR1 is PRHDT and CDR2 is FYEKMQ (reference sequence). After removal of 5 bases from V and 14 bases from J, the junction contained 14 bases not matched to a gene. The chain's CDR3 is CASSPRLAGGPFKEFF. As DNA, the CDR3 is TGTGCCAGCAGCCCGAGACTAGCGGGGGGGCCTTTTAAAGAGTTCTTC.

The chain joins TRBV7-2 to TRBJ1-1; D gene unclear. The V gene lost 1 base and the J gene lost 5 bases, with 8 bases spanning the gap. The CDR3 is made up of 13 amino acids. Germline V gene data show CDR1 as SGHTA and CDR2 as FQGNSA. DNA of the CDR3: TGTGCCAGCAGCTTAGGGTGGGAAACTGAAGCTTTCTTT. Amino acids: CASSLGWETEAFF.

This chain connects TRBV18 to TRBJ1-6; tentative D call: TRBD1 (5 bases). The V and J ends lost 3 bases and 7 bases respectively, with 10 bases between them. Germline V gene lookup returns CDR1 KGHSH and CDR2 LQKENI. The CDR3 loop spans 14 amino acids. CDR3 in amino acids: CASSPTGYNSPLHF. CDR3 DNA sequence: TGTGCCAGCTCACCTACAGGCTACAATTCACCCCTCCACTTT.

The chain recombines TRBV13 with TRBJ2-1; TRBD2 matches 7 bases. This CDR3 comprises 18 residues. The germline CDR1 and CDR2 sequences are PRHDT and FYEKMQ (reference sequence). The J segment lost 6 bases and the V segment lost 0 bases, leaving 14 bases of the junction unmatched. The CDR3 bases are TGTGCCAGCAGCTTAGGGTACACAGCTAGCGGAGCACGCAATGAGCAGTTCTTC. As protein: CASSLGYTASGARNEQFF.

The chain combines TRBV6-1 with TRBJ2-7; no clear D gene. This CDR3 is 12 amino acids long. Trimming removed 8 bases at V and 3 bases at J, with 11 bases between. The germline V gene encodes CDR1 MNHNS and CDR2 SASEGT. The CDR3 here is CASVGLSYEQYF. The CDR3 DNA sequence: TGTGCCAGCGTCGGGCTTAGCTACGAGCAGTACTTC.